The 12 T cell receptor beta chains presented below share a single source sample, sequenced in a study of cytotoxic CD8 clonotypes in ibrutinib-treated CLL (dated by TCRdb to about 2021). Per the publication, the time point label means: approximately 11 months on ibrutinib. The library was obtained by the immunoSEQ multiplex PCR assay. TCRdb stores this immuneACCESS table with in-frame sequences only. Part of the clones is absent; in the studies checked, under half of the shortfall reflects unresolved V genes, and no reason is known for the rest. Within this sample are hundreds of thousands of clones, with 70% of them counted one time only. The ten largest account for roughly 5.9% of the sample. The sequenced sample was PBMCs, obtained after 12 months of ibrutinib treatment. All receptors come from a human donor with chronic lymphocytic leukemia.

The rearrangement joins TRBV7-8 to TRBJ1-2; D is perhaps TRBD1 (5 bases). The V and J ends lost 2 bases and 4 bases respectively, with 11 bases between them. Per germline, CDR1 SGHVS and CDR2 FQNEAQ. The CDR3 has 14 residues. The CDR3, as DNA: TGTGCCAGCAGCTTAAATAGGGGCGTCTATGGCTACACCTTC. As protein: CASSLNRGVYGYTF.

The gene calls are TRBV6-1 and TRBJ1-3; tentatively, D is TRBD1 (5 bases). Germline CDR1 MNHNS, CDR2 SASEGT. The length of the CDR3 is 17 residues. V shed 0 bases and J shed 2 bases, with 14 bases lying between them. DNA of the CDR3: TGTGCCAGCAGTGAAGCCCTCCGCGCAGGGCCTGGAAACACCATATATTTT. Translation gives CASSEALRAGPGNTIYF.

The V call is TRBV7-8, the J call TRBJ2-7; TRBD2 matches at 15 bases. This CDR3 is 16 amino acids long. CDR1 and CDR2 from the germline V gene are SGHVS and FQNEAQ. V shed 5 bases and J 6 bases; nucleotides not matched to a gene: 8. The CDR3 loop reads CASSQGLAGGVSEQYF. Here the CDR3 DNA reads TGTGCCAGCAGCCAAGGACTAGCGGGAGGGGTCTCCGAGCAGTACTTC.

A few counts support this clone. The gene calls are TRBV6-1 and TRBJ2-7; D assignment may be TRBD1 or TRBD2 (6 bases each). The length of the CDR3 is 13 residues. V shed 6 bases and J shed 5 bases, with 14 bases lying between them. Germline V gene lookup returns CDR1 MNHNS and CDR2 SASEGT. CDR3: CASSPTGAHEQYF. The CDR3 region has the DNA TGTGCCAGCAGCCCGACGGGGGCCCACGAGCAGTACTTC.

V usage is TRBV30 and J usage is TRBJ1-2; D may be TRBD1 (5 bases). The germline V and J ends were trimmed by 1 base and 6 bases, with 12 bases remaining between them. CDR3 length equals 13 residues. The V gene's germline CDR1 is GTSNPN and CDR2 SVGIG (reference sequence). DNA for the CDR3: TGTGCCTGGAGTGGAGGGGTTTGGGATGGCTACACCTTC. It encodes CAWSGGVWDGYTF.

This rearrangement joins TRBV18 to TRBJ1-1, with 10 nucleotides matching TRBD1. With 1 base clipped from V and 3 bases from J, the junction kept 5 bases outside the gene matches. The length of the CDR3 is 16 residues. From germline, CDR1 is KGHSH and CDR2 LQKENI. The CDR3 loop reads CASSPRTGGGDTEAFF. In DNA form, the CDR3 reads TGTGCCAGCTCACCACGGACAGGGGGAGGTGACACTGAAGCTTTCTTT.

This clone was counted between two and nine times. V usage is TRBV7-3 and J usage is TRBJ1-6, with D unclear. The V gene lost 8 bases and the J gene lost 7 bases, with 18 bases spanning the gap. This CDR3 spans 15 amino acids. In germline, CDR1 is SGHTA, CDR2 FQGTGA. CDR3 DNA: TGTGCCAGCTCATTAGAAGGAGGGAACAATTCACCCCTCCACTTT. It specifies CASSLEGGNNSPLHF.

J is TRBJ2-7 and V is TRBV27; weak D call: TRBD1 (5 bases). Trimming took off 6 bases at V and 6 bases at J, with 21 bases between the two ends. CDR3 length equals 15 residues. The germline V gene encodes CDR1 MNHEY and CDR2 SMNVEV (reference sequence). CDR3 nucleotides: TGTGCCAGCAGCTCCTTGGACAACAGAGGACCCGAGCAGTACTTC. This codes for CASSSLDNRGPEQYF.

V is TRBV30 and J is TRBJ1-1; D ambiguous. Germline V gene lookup returns CDR1 GTSNPN and CDR2 SVGIG (reference sequence). The CDR3 covers 11 residues. The V gene lost 2 bases and the J gene lost 7 bases, with 8 bases spanning the gap. The CDR3 sequence: CAWSPQDEAFF. The CDR3 DNA sequence: TGTGCCTGGAGTCCTCAGGATGAAGCTTTCTTT.

The V gene is TRBV29-1, the J gene TRBJ2-1; D is possibly TRBD1 (6 bases). CDR1 SQVTM and CDR2 ANQGSEA come from the germline V gene. V lost 8 bases and J 0 bases, leaving 14 bases between the germline ends. The CDR3 runs 14 residues. This CDR3 is CSTRDTGSYNEQFF. The CDR3 DNA reads as TGCAGCACCCGGGACACAGGCTCCTACAATGAGCAGTTCTTC.

The rearrangement uses TRBV27 and TRBJ1-1; maybe TRBD1 (5 bases). The CDR3 is 16 amino acids. Trimming cost V 0 bases and J 3 bases, with 14 bases left between them. The germline V gene has CDR1 MNHEY and CDR2 SMNVEV (reference sequence). CDR3 sequence reads: CASSLSPGAGYTEAFF. The CDR3, as DNA: TGTGCCAGCAGTTTATCACCCGGGGCTGGGTACACTGAAGCTTTCTTT.

The chain joins TRBV18 to TRBJ1-5; D possibly corresponds to TRBD1 (6 bases). In germline, CDR1 is KGHSH, CDR2 LQKENI. This CDR3 region has 15 residues. V lost 6 bases and J 5 bases, leaving 17 bases between the germline ends. For the CDR3, the DNA is TGTGCCAGCTCCGTTGCCGGACAGTTATATCAGCCCCAGCATTTT. It is translated as CASSVAGQLYQPQHF. The entire variable domain, with the rest obtained from reference TRBV18 and TRBJ1-5, is as follows: NAGVMQNPRHLVRRRGQEARLRCSPMKGHSHVYWYRQLPEEGLKFMVYLQKENIIDESGMPKERFSAEFPKEGPSILRIQQVVRGDSAAYFCASSVAGQLYQPQHFGDGTRLSIL.